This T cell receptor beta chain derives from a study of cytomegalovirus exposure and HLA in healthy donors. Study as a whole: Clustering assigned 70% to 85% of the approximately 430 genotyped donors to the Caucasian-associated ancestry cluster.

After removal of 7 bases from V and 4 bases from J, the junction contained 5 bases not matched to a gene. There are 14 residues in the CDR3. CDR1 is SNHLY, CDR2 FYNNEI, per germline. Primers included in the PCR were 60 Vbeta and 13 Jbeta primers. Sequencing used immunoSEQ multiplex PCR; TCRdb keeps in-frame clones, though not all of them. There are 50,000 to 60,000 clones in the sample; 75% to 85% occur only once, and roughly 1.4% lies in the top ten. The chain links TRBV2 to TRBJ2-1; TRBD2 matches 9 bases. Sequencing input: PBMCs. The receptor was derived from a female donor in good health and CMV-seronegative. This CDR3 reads CASISAGGYNEQFF. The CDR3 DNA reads TGTGCCAGCATATCCGCGGGGGGGTACAATGAGCAGTTCTTC.